The clone carrying this TCR beta chain was seen only a few times. As yet, its antigen is unknown. The V and J ends lost 4 bases and 1 base respectively, with 9 bases between them. CDR1 is SNHLY and CDR2 is FYNNEI in the germline V gene. This CDR3 is built from 14 residues. The entry originates in a study of CD8 T cells in ankylosing spondylitis. Study findings and constraints: Made up of eight highly homologous variants, a TCR beta motif appeared characteristic of ankylosing spondylitis blood. From matched ankylosing spondylitis synovial fluid, disease-linked clones were reportedly recovered at significantly enriched levels.

TCR beta libraries were made by quantitative 5'-RACE with molecular barcodes. MiXCR, applied by TCRdb to the 5' RACE reads, yields one record per CDR3 protein. The top ten hold nearly 7% of the sample, which has approximately 540,000 distinct CDR3 sequences, about 12% seen once. Source material: blood, either unsorted or a sorted T cell fraction (not recorded which). The chain links TRBV2 to TRBJ2-3; tentatively, D is TRBD2 (5 bases). This TCR derives from a male donor with ankylosing spondylitis. CDR3 coding DNA: TGTGCCAGCAGTGGAGGGATGGGCACAGATACGCAGTATTTT. Translation gives CASSGGMGTDTQYF. The whole variable domain, filled in from reference TRBV2 and TRBJ2-3, reads EPEVTQTPSHQVTQMGQEVILRCVPISNHLYFYWYRQILGQKVEFLVSFYNNEISEKSEIFDDQFSVERPDGSNFTLKIRSTKLEDSAMYFCASSGGMGTDTQYFGPGTRLTVL.